This T cell receptor (beta chain) was documented in a study of CD8 T cells in ankylosing spondylitis. Study-wide findings and caveats: Ankylosing spondylitis blood appeared to carry a characteristic TCR beta motif of 7 or 8 highly homologous variants.

TCRdb re-analysed the 5' RACE reads in MiXCR, keeping a single row per CDR3 protein. Found here are more than 150,000 distinct CDR3 sequences, over 15% of them singletons; the top ten hold roughly 4.5%. This clonotype was found many times. Its matching antigen is unknown. The clonotype was recovered from a male donor aged 10 to 35 with ankylosing spondylitis or in good health (not recorded which). Sample: blood, either unsorted or a sorted T cell fraction (not recorded which).

The CDR3: CASSQDHYFSYNEQFF. The DNA of the CDR3 is TGCGCCAGCAGCCAAGATCATTATTTCTCCTACAATGAGCAGTTCTTC. The chain has TRBV4-3 and TRBJ2-1; D is unresolved. Looked up from germline, CDR1 is LGHNA and CDR2 is YSLEER. This CDR3 has 16 residues. Between the trimmed V and J ends, which lost 0 bases and 0 bases, there was a span of 9 bases.